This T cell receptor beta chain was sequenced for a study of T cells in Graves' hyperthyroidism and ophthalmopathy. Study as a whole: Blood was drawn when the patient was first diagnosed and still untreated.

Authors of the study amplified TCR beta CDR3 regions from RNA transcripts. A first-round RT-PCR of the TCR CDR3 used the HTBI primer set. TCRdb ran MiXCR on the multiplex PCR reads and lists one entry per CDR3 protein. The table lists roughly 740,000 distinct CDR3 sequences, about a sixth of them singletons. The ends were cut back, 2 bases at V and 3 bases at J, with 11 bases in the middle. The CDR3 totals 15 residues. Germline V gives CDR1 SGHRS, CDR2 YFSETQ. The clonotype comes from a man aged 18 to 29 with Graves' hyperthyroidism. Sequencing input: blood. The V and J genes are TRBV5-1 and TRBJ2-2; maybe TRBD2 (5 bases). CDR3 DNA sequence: TGCGCCAGCAGCTTCCGGACTTTACACACCGGGGAGCTGTTTTTT. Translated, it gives CASSFRTLHTGELFF.